The subject of this entry is one TCR beta chain. Sequenced by immunoSEQ multiplex PCR; TCRdb stores in-frame clones only, minus some. Altogether approximately 12,000 clones are present, roughly 76% being singletons, with the ten largest covering roughly half. The data were taken from a study of sequential checkpoint blockade in melanoma. Treatment reported: randomized to nivolumab then ipilimumab (arm A) or the reverse (arm B). V was trimmed by 4 bases and J by 9 bases, leaving 11 bases between them. The CDR3 contains 12 residues. The germline V gene encodes CDR1 SGHNT and CDR2 YYREEE (reference sequence).

The sequencing used CD8+ T cells sorted from blood (inferred from file names), collected from a patient given nivolumab and ipilimumab in sequence. The source is a human patient with melanoma. Some clones in this sample may be carry-over from other donors' samples. This chain connects TRBV5-4 to TRBJ2-1, with unresolved D. The CDR3 DNA sequence: TGTGCCAGCAGCCCCCCAGGTGGTGAGCAGTTCTTC. Translation gives CASSPPGGEQFF.